A single sample gave rise to the 31 T cell receptor beta chains below, sequenced in a study of beta chain features in type 1 diabetes. The study's findings and limits: People with Type 1 diabetes carried modestly yet significantly shorter TCRB CDR3s in all four CD4+ subsets.

Their specific antigens are unknown. The sequenced template was cDNA made from the entire isolated RNA. Sequencing was performed with immunoSEQ multiplex PCR; in TCRdb, only in-frame clones are kept and a portion is missing. The profile shows some 150,000 clones, about 10% of them singletons. The source material was central memory CD4+ T cells from blood. These receptors were collected from a woman younger than 45 with type 1 diabetes.

This clone has more than one count but fewer than ten. This chain links TRBV7-8 with TRBJ1-3, with 9 bases that match TRBD1. Germline values: CDR1 SGHVS, CDR2 FQNEAQ. The junction had 6 bases not matched to a gene; V was cut back by 5 bases and J by 4 bases. The CDR3 runs to 15 residues. The CDR3 protein is CASSEQGAAGNTIYF. The CDR3 DNA reads as TGTGCCAGCAGCGAACAGGGGGCAGCCGGAAACACCATATATTTT.

V gene TRBV2 combines with J gene TRBJ2-1, with D maybe TRBD2 (5 bases). CDR1 is SNHLY and CDR2 is FYNNEI in the germline V gene. The CDR3 spans 14 residues. V gave up 3 bases and J gave up 5 bases, with 11 bases separating them. The CDR3 protein is CASSDWESNNEQFF. CDR3 nucleotide sequence: TGTGCCAGCAGTGATTGGGAGAGCAACAATGAGCAGTTCTTC. Filled out from reference TRBV2 and TRBJ2-1, the complete variable domain reads EPEVTQTPSHQVTQMGQEVILRCVPISNHLYFYWYRQILGQKVEFLVSFYNNEISEKSEIFDDQFSVERPDGSNFTLKIRSTKLEDSAMYFCASSDWESNNEQFFGPGTRLTVL.

The genes are TRBV5-8 and TRBJ2-7; TRBD2 agrees at 8 bases. Looked up from germline, CDR1 is SGHTS and CDR2 is YDEGEE. The CDR3 has 15 residues. With 4 bases clipped from V and 3 bases from J, the junction kept 9 bases outside the gene matches. The CDR3 loop reads CASSRRLAGSYEQYF. CDR3 DNA sequence: TGTGCCAGCAGCCGCCGTTTAGCGGGAAGCTACGAGCAGTACTTC. Filled out from reference TRBV5-8 and TRBJ2-7, the complete variable domain reads EAGVTQSPTHLIKTRGQQATLRCSPISGHTSVYWYQQALGLGLQFLLWYDEGEERNRGNFPPRFSGRQFPNYSSELNVNALELEDSALYLCASSRRLAGSYEQYFGPGTRLTVT.

This clone has more than one count but fewer than ten. The genes are TRBV5-4 and TRBJ2-5; 7 bases align to TRBD1. Germline values: CDR1 SGHNT, CDR2 YYREEE (reference sequence). Losses at the gene ends were 3 bases for V and 1 base for J; bases not matched to a gene: 3. The CDR3 is 14 amino acids. This chain's CDR3 is CASSSGQTQETQYF. In DNA form, the CDR3 reads TGTGCCAGCAGCTCGGGACAGACCCAAGAGACCCAGTACTTC.

DNA for the CDR3: TGTGCCACCAGCTCGACAGGGTTCGCCACCTACGAGCAGTACTTC. Protein product: CATSSTGFATYEQYF. The chain links TRBV15 to TRBJ2-7; 7 positions agree with TRBD1. The CDR3 runs 15 residues. Trimming at V came to 5 bases and at J to 2 bases, leaving 9 bases not matched to a gene. Germline assignment: CDR1 LNHNV and CDR2 YYDKDF (reference sequence).

This clone came up a few times. The chain couples TRBV5-1 to TRBJ1-1; D not certain. Germline V gene sequence: CDR1 SGHRS, CDR2 YFSETQ. The CDR3 consists of 14 residues. Between the trimmed V and J ends, which lost 0 bases and 5 bases, there was a span of 11 bases. The CDR3: CASSLASEETEAFF. The CDR3 nucleotides are TGCGCCAGCAGCTTGGCTTCAGAAGAAACTGAAGCTTTCTTT.

In this sample, this clone turned up many times. The V and J genes are TRBV29-1 and TRBJ1-2; D unclear. V was shortened by 1 base and J by 7 bases, with 10 bases between the two germline ends. The germline V gene has CDR1 SQVTM and CDR2 ANQGSEA. CDR3 length: 12 residues. The CDR3: CSVEGGSGGYTF. CDR3 DNA: TGCAGCGTTGAAGGAGGGTCGGGTGGCTACACCTTC.

The chain combines TRBV7-3 with TRBJ2-1, with TRBD2 identical over 7 bases. J gave up 7 bases and V 4 bases, and 7 bases lay outside the gene matches. This CDR3 comprises 14 residues. The V gene's germline CDR1 is SGHTA and CDR2 FQGTGA. The CDR3 nucleotides read TGTGCCAGCAGCTCTGGACTAGGTAAAAATGAGCAGTTCTTC. This gives the protein CASSSGLGKNEQFF.

This clone showed up just a few times. This chain uses TRBV5-1 with TRBJ2-2; D remains unclear. The CDR3 contains 15 residues. Trimming left V 5 bases short and J 7 bases short, with 18 bases between. Germline CDR1 reads SGHRS; CDR2 reads YFSETQ. CDR3 nucleotides: TGCGCCAGCAGATCGGATAACAGTAATATCGGGGAGCTGTTTTTT. Amino acid sequence: CASRSDNSNIGELFF.

The chain has TRBV11-2 and TRBJ1-2; 7 nucleotides line up with TRBD1. J was trimmed by 4 bases and V by 0 bases; bases with no gene match: 5. Germline V lookup: CDR1 SGHAT, CDR2 FQNNGV. There are 15 residues in the CDR3. The CDR3 loop is CASSLDLGTAYGYTF. The CDR3 DNA follows: TGTGCCAGCAGCTTAGATCTAGGGACAGCCTATGGCTACACCTTC.

This clone was seen a few times. CDR3 sequence reads: CASRTGRDTQYF. In nucleotides, the CDR3 is TGTGCCAGTAGAACAGGGCGCGATACGCAGTATTTT. The chain links TRBV19 to TRBJ2-3; D perhaps matches TRBD1 (6 bases). The CDR3 spans 12 residues. V lost 6 bases and J lost 6, with 10 bases in between. Germline V gene lookup returns CDR1 LNHDA and CDR2 SQIVND (reference sequence). The full variable domain, its missing parts supplied by reference TRBV19 and TRBJ2-3, is DGGITQSPKYLFRKEGQNVTLSCEQNLNHDAMYWYRQDPGQGLRLIYYSQIVNDFQKGDIAEGYSVSREKKESFPLTVTSAQKNPTAFYLCASRTGRDTQYFGPGTRLTVL.

CDR3 in amino acids: CASSVDGWGDEQFF. In nucleotides, the CDR3 is TGTGCCAGCAGCGTAGACGGGTGGGGGGATGAGCAGTTCTTC. V gene TRBV9 combines with J gene TRBJ2-1; tentatively, D is TRBD2 (6 bases). The CDR3 spans 14 residues. Germline CDR1 reads SGDLS; CDR2 reads YYNGEE. Trimming took off 0 bases at V and 8 bases at J, with 12 bases between the two ends.

The gene calls are TRBV15 and TRBJ1-1; D is unresolved. CDR1 is LNHNV, CDR2 YYDKDF, per germline (reference sequence). The length of the CDR3 is 13 residues. The V end was cut by 5 bases, the J end by 0 bases, with 7 bases between. The CDR3 here is CATSDYLNTEAFF. In nucleotides, the CDR3 is TGTGCCACCAGCGACTACTTGAACACTGAAGCTTTCTTT.

This clone was observed a handful of times. The V gene is TRBV20-1, the J gene TRBJ2-2; D not resolved. V lost 6 bases, J lost 8 bases, and 10 bases lay in between. Germline V gives CDR1 DFQATT, CDR2 SNEGSKA (reference sequence). The CDR3 is 11 residues long. The CDR3 is CSAPIRGELFF. CDR3 in DNA: TGCAGTGCGCCTATCCGGGGGGAGCTGTTTTTT.

This chain links TRBV29-1 with TRBJ2-5, with 13 bases that match TRBD2. The germline CDR1 and CDR2 sequences are SQVTM and ANQGSEA. The J segment lost 4 bases and the V segment lost 7 bases, leaving 3 bases of the junction unmatched. The CDR3 consists of 13 residues. The CDR3 region is CSGTSGRSETQYF. CDR3 DNA sequence: TGCAGCGGGACTAGCGGGAGATCAGAGACCCAGTACTTC.

This clone was detected a few times. The chain employs TRBV30 and TRBJ2-5; the D is unclear. The CDR3 has 13 residues. V dropped 0 bases and J dropped 2 bases, with 7 bases sitting between them. Germline values: CDR1 GTSNPN, CDR2 SVGIG (reference sequence). The DNA of the CDR3 is TGTGCCTGGAGTGTAAGAGTACAAGAGACCCAGTACTTC. It encodes CAWSVRVQETQYF.

This clone was seen a handful of times. The chain's CDR3 is CASNRQGERDIQYF. The DNA for the CDR3 is TGTGCCAGTAATCGACAGGGGGAGAGGGACATTCAGTACTTC. The J gene is TRBJ2-4, the V gene TRBV19; TRBD1 matches at 9 bases. Germline V lookup: CDR1 LNHDA, CDR2 SQIVND (reference sequence). CDR3 length: 14 amino acids. V was pared by 7 bases and J by 8 bases, with 9 bases of the junction left unmatched.

The table lists this clone with a few counts. The rearrangement uses TRBV4-1 and TRBJ2-7; the match to TRBD2 covers 10 bases. Germline-derived CDR1 and CDR2 are MGHRA and YSYEKL. CDR3 length: 16 amino acids. The junction had 12 bases not matched to a gene; V was cut back by 8 bases and J by 2 bases. The CDR3 nucleotides are TGCGCCAGCCAACTCGAAACTAGCGGGACACCCTACGAGCAGTACTTC. It yields the protein CASQLETSGTPYEQYF.

This clone was seen only a few times. The chain joins TRBV5-1 to TRBJ1-1; 9 bases are a match to TRBD1. The germline V gene encodes CDR1 SGHRS and CDR2 YFSETQ. The CDR3 is made up of 13 amino acids. Losses at the gene ends were 6 bases for V and 6 bases for J; bases not matched to a gene: 6. In DNA, the CDR3 is TGCGCCAGCACCCGGGACAGGGTGTCTGAAGCTTTCTTT. This sequence encodes CASTRDRVSEAFF.

There are many counts of this clone. The J gene is TRBJ1-1, the V gene TRBV18; 9 bases are a match to TRBD1. Per the germline V gene, CDR1 is KGHSH and CDR2 is LQKENI. The CDR3 length is 13 residues. V dropped 4 bases and J dropped 6; count of bases not matched to a gene: 3. CDR3 DNA sequence: TGTGCCAGCTCACAGGACAGGGGTGCTGAAGCTTTCTTT. Translation gives CASSQDRGAEAFF.

The V gene is TRBV14, the J gene TRBJ2-5; D remains ambiguous. The germline CDR1 and CDR2 sequences are SGHDN and FVKESK. The CDR3 is made up of 14 amino acids. The V gene lost 4 bases and the J gene lost 6 bases, with 15 bases spanning the gap. The CDR3 region has the DNA TGTGCCAGCAGCCGTGCAGGTCAGGCACAGACCCAGTACTTC. Its translation: CASSRAGQAQTQYF.

The genes are TRBV6-6 and TRBJ1-4; possible D gene TRBD1, 5 bases. The V gene lost 5 bases and the J gene lost 5 bases, with 12 bases spanning the gap. Germline CDR1 MNHNY, CDR2 SVGAGI (reference sequence). This CDR3 region has 14 residues. The CDR3 coding sequence is TGTGCCAGCAGTGATGCAGGGAAGAATGAAAAACTGTTTTTT. Translated: CASSDAGKNEKLFF.

A few counts support this clone. V and J are TRBV7-9 and TRBJ1-1; tentative D call: TRBD1 (5 bases). The CDR3 extends over 14 amino acids. The ends were cut back, 5 bases at V and 4 bases at J, with 14 bases in the middle. Germline V gene lookup returns CDR1 SEHNR and CDR2 FQNEAQ (reference sequence). The CDR3 DNA reads TGTGCCAGCAGCCAACAGGAGGGAAGCACTGAAGCTTTCTTT. It is translated as CASSQQEGSTEAFF.

This clone was counted between two and nine times. V gene TRBV10-3 combines with J gene TRBJ2-3, with 8 bases aligning to TRBD2. This CDR3 spans 15 amino acids. Germline-derived CDR1 and CDR2 are ENHRY and SYGVKD. The J segment lost 2 bases and the V segment lost 6 bases, leaving 7 bases of the junction unmatched. The DNA of the CDR3 is TGTGCCATCAGGCCGGGACTAGACTTCACAGATACGCAGTATTTT. Translating it yields CAIRPGLDFTDTQYF.

On this clone itself: The sample contains more than one DNA sequence encoding this CDR3. The chain couples TRBV18 to TRBJ2-1; TRBD1 is a possible D gene (6 bases). The V end was cut by 3 bases, the J end by 5 bases, with 8 bases between. This CDR3 comprises 13 residues. Germline CDR1 is KGHSH and CDR2 is LQKENI. CDR3 residues: CASSPRTDNEQFF. The CDR3 DNA reads as TGTGCCAGCTCACCCAGGACAGACAATGAGCAGTTCTTC. The whole variable domain, remainder taken from reference TRBV18 and TRBJ2-1, is NAGVMQNPRHLVRRRGQEARLRCSPMKGHSHVYWYRQLPEEGLKFMVYLQKENIIDESGMPKERFSAEFPKEGPSILRIQQVVRGDSAAYFCASSPRTDNEQFFGPGTRLTVL.

This clone occurred a few times. In DNA, the CDR3 is TGCGCCAGCAGTGGGACAGGGGGCTGGTACTTC. Translated: CASSGTGGWYF. V is TRBV10-2 and J is TRBJ2-7; 11 bases align to TRBD1. Germline-derived CDR1 and CDR2 are WSHSY and SAAADI. The V segment lost 4 bases and the J segment 12 bases; nucleotides outside the gene matches: 2. The CDR3 is 11 amino acids.

About this clone itself: Other DNA sequences in this sample translate to the same CDR3. This chain connects TRBV29-1 to TRBJ1-5; 9 nucleotides match TRBD1. The CDR3 runs to 14 residues. V dropped 7 bases and J dropped 6; count of bases not matched to a gene: 10. The germline V gene encodes CDR1 SQVTM and CDR2 ANQGSEA. The DNA of the CDR3 is TGCAGCGCCGCCGTGGGGACAGGGACTCAGCCCCAGCATTTT. Translation gives CSAAVGTGTQPQHF.

This clone was seen a handful of times. The chain carries TRBV29-1 and TRBJ1-2; D remains ambiguous. V was pared by 4 bases and J by 2 bases, with 8 bases between. This CDR3 is built from 12 residues. Germline CDR1 is SQVTM and CDR2 is ANQGSEA. This CDR3 is CSVVAQNYGYTF. The CDR3 DNA follows: TGCAGCGTTGTAGCTCAGAACTATGGCTACACCTTC. The full variable domain, completed using reference TRBV29-1 and TRBJ1-2, is SAVISQKPSRDICQRGTSLTIQCQVDSQVTMMFWYRQQPGQSLTLIATANQGSEATYESGFVIDKFPISRPNLTFSTLTVSNMSPEDSSIYLCSVVAQNYGYTFGSGTRLTVV.

This clone occurred a few times. The V call is TRBV5-1, the J call TRBJ1-1, with 9 bases matching TRBD1. J lost 0 bases, V lost 4 bases, and 13 bases had no gene match. Germline CDR1 reads SGHRS; CDR2 reads YFSETQ. The CDR3 is made up of 18 amino acids. The CDR3 here is CASSERGQGGGMNTEAFF. For the CDR3, the DNA is TGCGCCAGCAGCGAGCGGGGACAGGGAGGGGGTATGAACACTGAAGCTTTCTTT.

There are a few counts of this clone. A much larger clonotype is one base distant, so this may be a read error. The chain uses TRBV4-1 and TRBJ2-5, with 9 bases matching TRBD1. With the DNA end fitting TRBJ2-7 better, the J assignment may be wrong. There are 15 residues in the CDR3. Germline V gene lookup returns CDR1 MGHRA and CDR2 YSYEKL. For the CDR3, the DNA is TGCGCCAGCAGCCAAGGACAGGGGGTATCCTACGAGCAGTACTTC. Protein product: CASSQGQGVSYEQYF.

This clone has only a few counts. V gene TRBV6-5 combines with J gene TRBJ2-5; no definite D call. CDR3 length: 13 amino acids. Germline CDR1 reads MNHEY; CDR2 reads SVGAGI. Trimming pared 0 bases from V and 10 bases from J, leaving 12 bases between. For the CDR3, the DNA is TGTGCCAGCAGTTACTCAACCGCCGGTGTCCAGTACTTC. It yields the protein CASSYSTAGVQYF.